These 3 T cell receptor beta chains were sequenced from one sample in a study of T-cell memory formation after mild COVID-19. One entry per CDR3 protein results from TCRdb running MiXCR on the 5' RACE reads. The data hold some 160,000 distinct CDR3 sequences, with less than 40% observed a single time. Sequencing input: PBMCs or a T cell subset sorted from them (not recorded which). The receptors shown here come from an adult woman who had mild COVID-19 (a few samples of this study predate the infection). Cell type and time point are not known.

There are a few counts of this clonotype. CDR3 in amino acids: CASSLDTGAIDTQYF. CDR3 coding DNA: TGTGCCAGCAGCTTAGATACGGGGGCCATAGATACGCAGTATTTT. The V gene is TRBV7-2, the J gene TRBJ2-3; D could derive from TRBD1 or TRBD2 (6 bases each). CDR3 length: 15 residues. Trimming took off 1 base at V and 5 bases at J, with 13 bases between the two ends. Germline loops: CDR1 SGHTA, CDR2 FQGNSA.

CDR3 nucleotides: TGTGCCAGCAGTTACTCGCGTTCCTGGGGTAACTATGGCTACACCTTC. Residues: CASSYSRSWGNYGYTF. The rearrangement uses TRBV6-5 and TRBJ1-2; D is ambiguous. This CDR3 is 16 amino acids long. V lost 0 bases and J lost 1, with 12 bases in between. Germline V gene data show CDR1 as MNHEY and CDR2 as SVGAGI.

V and J are TRBV12-3 or TRBV12-4 and TRBJ1-4, with D maybe TRBD1 (5 bases). The CDR3 is made up of 14 amino acids. V was pared by 1 base and J by 7 bases, with 10 bases between. The CDR3 DNA follows: TGTGCCAGCAGTTTAGGGCAGGGTGGTGAAAAACTGTTTTTT. Encoded protein: CASSLGQGGEKLFF.